The source of this T cell receptor (beta chain) is a study of PD-1 blockade in classical Hodgkin lymphoma. Time point in this sample: newly diagnosed, previously untreated cHL patient sample. This clone was counted only a few times. Assay: immunoSEQ multiplex PCR; the TCRdb copy retains only in-frame clones and omits some. The sample lists approximately 17,000 clones; about nine tenths were seen once. V was pared by 0 bases and J by 3 bases, with 7 bases of the junction left unmatched. The CDR3 is 16 amino acids. CDR1 is SGHNT, CDR2 YYREEE, per germline (reference sequence). The receptor was isolated from a human donor with classical Hodgkin lymphoma. The chain links TRBV5-4 to TRBJ1-2, with 8 bases aligning to TRBD1. Sequencing was done on a sample of peripheral blood mononuclear cells (PBMCs). The CDR3 sequence: CASSLGTRGPDYGYTF. The CDR3 coding sequence is TGTGCCAGCAGCTTGGGGACCAGGGGGCCGGACTATGGCTACACCTTC. The full variable domain, with the rest looked up from reference TRBV5-4 and TRBJ1-2, is ETGVTQSPTHLIKTRGQQVTLRCSSQSGHNTVSWYQQALGQGPQFIFQYYREEENGRGNFPPRFSGLQFPNYSSELNVNALELDDSALYLCASSLGTRGPDYGYTFGSGTRLTVV.